A single sample is the source of the 10 T cell receptor beta chains below, sequenced in a study of CD8+CD57+ T cells in acquired aplastic anemia. Selection for sequencing was limited to patients who had shown CD8+CD57+ cell expansion by flow cytometry. For CDR3 and TCR beta VDJ profiling, genomic DNA was the template used. MiXCR, applied by TCRdb to the reads, yields one record per CDR3 protein. The sample lists roughly 190,000 distinct CDR3 sequences, 48% occurring once. Sample: sorted CD4+, CD8+, or CD8+CD57+ T cells (not recorded which) from PBMCs. The receptor set was obtained from a human donor with aplastic anemia.

The V gene is TRBV7-9, the J gene TRBJ1-5, with D hard to call. The CDR3 loop spans 13 amino acids. The germline CDR1 and CDR2 sequences are SEHNR and FQNEAQ (reference sequence). V was cut by 5 bases and J by 5 bases, with 10 bases left in between. The CDR3: CASSPGEYQPQHF. CDR3 bases: TGTGCCAGCAGCCCCGGGGAGTATCAGCCCCAGCATTTT. Using reference TRBV7-9 and TRBJ1-5 for the parts outside the CDR3, the full variable domain is DTGVSQNPRHKITKRGQNVTFRCDPISEHNRLYWYRQTLGQGPEFLTYFQNEAQLEKSRLLSDRFSAERPKGSFSTLEIQRTEQGDSAMYLCASSPGEYQPQHFGDGTRLSIL.

The chain employs TRBV29-1 and TRBJ1-2; 9 nucleotides match TRBD1. Germline loops: CDR1 SQVTM, CDR2 ANQGSEA. Trimming removed 7 bases from V and 7 bases from J; junction bases left unmatched: 10. The CDR3 has 13 residues. CDR3: CSGRTGGEGGYTF. The CDR3 nucleotides read TGCAGCGGTAGAACAGGGGGCGAAGGTGGCTACACCTTC.

The chain joins TRBV7-9 to TRBJ1-1; D gene unclear. The CDR3 loop spans 15 amino acids. Germline assignment: CDR1 SEHNR and CDR2 FQNEAQ (reference sequence). V gave up 0 bases and J gave up 4 bases, with 12 bases separating them. Here the CDR3 reads CASSLAGDVSTEAFF. The CDR3 DNA is TGTGCCAGCAGCTTAGCTGGGGATGTGAGCACTGAAGCTTTCTTT.

The chain uses TRBV10-3 and TRBJ2-7; either TRBD1 or TRBD2 may supply D (5 bases each). With 5 bases removed from V and 0 bases from J, the gap between germline ends came to 11 bases. CDR3 length equals 14 residues. CDR1 ENHRY and CDR2 SYGVKD come from the germline V gene. Written as DNA, the CDR3 is TGTGCCATCAGTTCGCCAGGGAGCTCCTACGAGCAGTACTTC. This codes for CAISSPGSSYEQYF.

This clonotype has ten or more counts. The V gene is TRBV20-1, the J gene TRBJ2-1; D is ambiguous. V shed 3 bases and J shed 5 bases, with 17 bases lying between them. CDR3 length: 15 amino acids. CDR1 and CDR2 from the germline V gene are DFQATT and SNEGSKA (reference sequence). The CDR3 DNA sequence: TGCAGTGCTAGCGGTTTGCGGCCTGTACACAATGAGCAGTTCTTC. It is translated as CSASGLRPVHNEQFF.

On this clonotype itself: This may be a read error, as it is one base from a much larger clone. The CDR3 spells CASSGGTSGRLETQYF. The CDR3 DNA reads as TGTGCCAGCAGTGGGGGGACTAGCGGGCGTCTGGAGACCCAGTACTTC. V and J are TRBV5-6 and TRBJ2-5; 12 bases are shared with TRBD2. The V gene's germline CDR1 is SGHDT and CDR2 YYEEEE. After removal of 5 bases from V and 5 bases from J, the junction contained 10 bases not matched to a gene. The CDR3 is 16 amino acids.

The chain uses TRBV5-1 and TRBJ2-7; D ambiguous. Trimming stripped 1 base from V and 2 bases from J, with 10 bases between. The CDR3 loop spans 14 amino acids. Germline V lookup: CDR1 SGHRS, CDR2 YFSETQ. CDR3: CASSLSMTAYEQYF. The CDR3 nucleotides are TGCGCCAGCAGCTTGTCTATGACCGCCTACGAGCAGTACTTC.

The chain recombines TRBV20-1 with TRBJ1-3, with a weak D call TRBD1 (5 bases). The V gene's germline CDR1 is DFQATT and CDR2 SNEGSKA (reference sequence). This CDR3 comprises 15 residues. V lost 0 bases, J lost 2 bases, and 11 bases lay in between. The CDR3 sequence: CSARDGGRPGNTIYF. The CDR3 coding sequence is TGCAGTGCTAGAGATGGGGGTAGACCTGGAAACACCATATATTTT.

This clonotype was picked up many times. The chain is built from TRBV29-1 and TRBJ2-7; no firm D call. V was clipped by 0 bases and J by 3 bases, with 6 bases between them. Germline CDR1 is SQVTM and CDR2 is ANQGSEA. The CDR3 spans 12 residues. The CDR3 DNA follows: TGCAGCGTTGAAGATCTTGGCTACGAGCAGTACTTC. It codes for CSVEDLGYEQYF.

This clonotype was recorded many times. The chain employs TRBV24-1 and TRBJ2-7; TRBD2 is a possible D gene (7 bases). Trimming removed 4 bases from V and 2 bases from J, with 17 bases in between. The CDR3 contains 16 residues. CDR1 is KGHDR and CDR2 is SFDVKD in the germline V gene. The CDR3 sequence is CATSDAARGPPYEQYF. As DNA, the CDR3 is TGTGCCACCAGTGACGCAGCGCGGGGGCCTCCCTACGAGCAGTACTTC.